The source of this T cell receptor (beta chain) is a study of identical twins. Study outcomes and limitations: Insertion counts were lower in abundant cord blood beta clonotypes, a trend that memory repertoires did not show. Excess twin sharing in beta out-of-frame sequences was weaker. For monozygotic twins, models underestimated out-of-frame TCR alpha sharing.

About this clonotype itself: The antigen is not known.

The cDNA had a unique molecular identifier and a template-switch universal primer site. Each CDR3 protein gets one entry after TCRdb re-called the 5' RACE reads with MiXCR. Of 420,000 or so distinct CDR3 sequences listed, around 20% were seen once; the top ten hold 12%. Germline lookup yields CDR1 ENHRY and CDR2 SYGVKD. The CDR3 totals 14 residues. The V and J ends lost 3 bases and 4 bases respectively, with 13 bases between them. Sequencing was performed on naive T cells sorted from blood. This TCR derives from a man aged 45-60 years in good health. V is TRBV10-3 and J is TRBJ2-7, with D perhaps assigned TRBD1 or TRBD2 (5 bases each). The CDR3 sequence: CAISDRDGPYEQYF. CDR3 DNA sequence: TGTGCCATCAGTGACCGGGACGGACCTTACGAGCAGTACTTC.